This is a list of T cell receptor beta chains from one sample in a study of long-term antiretroviral therapy in people with HIV. Clones were read by immunoSEQ multiplex PCR, and TCRdb kept only the in-frame ones, dropping some. The table shows 9,000 to 15,000 clones, with roughly 79% occurring only once. The sequencing used unsorted PBMCs, collected 0.8 years before starting antiretroviral therapy. These receptors came from a woman in her thirties or forties with HIV. Each CDR3 is given with its conserved first and last residue. The D gene is left open where the match is weak. Where a row states a size, it is once, few, many or the class of an expanded clone; other rows omit it.

V	size	J	D	DNA	CDR3
TRBV28	NA	TRBJ1-4	NA	TGTGCCAGCAACCCAGGGACAACTAATGAAAAACTGTTTTTT	CASNPGTTNEKLFF
TRBV6-1	NA	TRBJ1-1	NA	TGTGCCAGCAGTGAACGGGTAGGTGAAGCTTTCTTT	CASSERVGEAFF
TRBV20-1	few	TRBJ1-2	TRBD1	TGCAGTGCTCCACAGGGGTATGGCTACACCTTC	CSAPQGYGYTF
TRBV7-8	NA	TRBJ1-5	NA	TGTGCCAGCAGCTTAGAAGGCATATTCCAGCCCCAGCATTTT	CASSLEGIFQPQHF
TRBV18	NA	TRBJ1-5	NA	TGTGCCAGCTCACCAGGAGACGGGAGGCCCCAGCATTTT	CASSPGDGRPQHF
TRBV2	NA	TRBJ2-3	TRBD2	TGTGCCAGCACCCTACTAGCGGCTGACACAGATACGCAGTATTTT	CASTLLAADTDTQYF
TRBV5-4	once	TRBJ2-5	NA	TGTGCCAGCAGCTTTTCAGGGTCCCCCCAAGAGACCCAGTACTTC	CASSFSGSPQETQYF
TRBV19	NA	TRBJ2-3	TRBD1	TGTGCCAGTAGTATCCCAGGGGGCGGTACAGATACGCAGTATTTT	CASSIPGGGTDTQYF
TRBV28	NA	TRBJ2-3	TRBD1	TGTGCCAGCCTGGGAGAGGGGGCACTAATCCCTCGCATAGATACGCAGTATTTT	CASLGEGALIPRIDTQYF
TRBV7-9	NA	TRBJ1-1	NA	TGTGCCAGCAGCTACATCAGGGGTGACTACACTGAAGCTTTCTTT	CASSYIRGDYTEAFF
TRBV5-5	NA	TRBJ2-7	TRBD2	TGTGCCAGCAGCTTAGCGGGAGCCCAATACTACGAGCAGTACTTC	CASSLAGAQYYEQYF
TRBV14	NA	TRBJ2-1	TRBD1	TGTGCCAGCAGCCTCGGGACAGATAACAATGAGCAGTTCTTC	CASSLGTDNNEQFF
TRBV19	NA	TRBJ2-1	NA	TGTGCCAGTAGTATAGGCGACATCAATGAGCAGTTCTTC	CASSIGDINEQFF
TRBV29-1	few	TRBJ2-3	TRBD1	TGCAGCGTTGACACAGGGGGCACAGATACGCAGTATTTT	CSVDTGGTDTQYF
TRBV19	NA	TRBJ1-1	NA	TGTGCCAGTACCTCGGTTGGGAACACTGAAGCTTTCTTT	CASTSVGNTEAFF
TRBV7-6	NA	TRBJ2-5	TRBD1	TGTGCCAGCAGCTTCACAGGGGGCTTGGTTGAGACCCAGTACTTC	CASSFTGGLVETQYF
TRBV29-1	NA	TRBJ1-4	NA	TGCAGCGTTGAAGGGACAACGAGTGAAAAACTGTTTTTT	CSVEGTTSEKLFF
TRBV6-4	NA	TRBJ2-2	NA	TGTGCCAGCAGGATAGAACAGGGTGCTAGCACCGGGGAGCTGTTTTTT	CASRIEQGASTGELFF
TRBV12-2	NA	TRBJ2-3	NA	TGTGCAAGTCGCTTAGCGTATGGGACTAGCGGGGGTAGCACAGATACGCAGTATTTT	CASRLAYGTSGGSTDTQYF
TRBV11-2	NA	TRBJ2-7	TRBD2	TGTGCCAGCAGCTTAGAGTCTAGCGGGCGCAGTCACGAGCAGTACTTC	CASSLESSGRSHEQYF
TRBV25-1	NA	TRBJ1-1	NA	TGTGCCAGCTATACTTGGGGGGCCGGAGCTTTCTTT	CASYTWGAGAFF
TRBV2	NA	TRBJ2-7	NA	TGTGCCACTTGGACCGATACCTACGAGCAGTACTTC	CATWTDTYEQYF
TRBV18	once	TRBJ1-4	NA	TGTGCCAGCTCACCACGTTCCGGAAATGAAAAACTGTTTTTT	CASSPRSGNEKLFF
TRBV5-8	NA	TRBJ2-7	NA	TGTGCCAGCAGCTTGGGAGGGGGGCGCGGGAACTACGAGCAGTACTTC	CASSLGGGRGNYEQYF
TRBV18	NA	TRBJ2-7	TRBD2	TGTGCCAGCTCACCACCGGGACTAGCGGGCTCCTACGAGCAGTACTTC	CASSPPGLAGSYEQYF
TRBV25-1	NA	TRBJ2-3	TRBD1	TGTGCTACCGGGACAGGGGGCACAGATACGCAGTATTTT	CATGTGGTDTQYF